This entry is about one T cell receptor beta chain. The data belong to a study of T-cell reconstitution after alpha-beta-depleted transplantation in children. J lost 3 bases, V lost 5 bases, and 9 bases had no gene match. This CDR3 is 16 amino acids long. Germline CDR1 MNHEY, CDR2 SMNVEV (reference sequence). Preparation of the TCRbeta library used unique molecular identifiers. TCRdb passed the PCR reads through MiXCR, listing each CDR3 protein once. Of approximately 190,000 distinct CDR3 sequences in the sample, under 8.5% were seen once. The sequenced sample was PBMCs, mostly from graft donor cells, obtained 360 days after TCRalphabeta/CD19-depleted stem cell transplant. The chain uses TRBV27 and TRBJ2-3, with TRBD2 matching 9 bases. The receptor was isolated from a male patient under 10 years old who had a stem cell transplant for acute myeloid leukemia, so the T cells may come from the graft donor. The CDR3 DNA is TGTGCCAGCAGTCCCGTAGCGGGAGAGAGTACAGATACGCAGTATTTT. Protein product: CASSPVAGESTDTQYF.